The 16 T cell receptor beta chains presented below share a single source sample, sequenced in a study of blood T cell repertoires in COVID-19. Method: immunoSEQ multiplex PCR; TCRdb's copy keeps in-frame clones and lacks some. In the table there are some 110,000 clones, 85% to 90% of which are singletons. The sequenced material came from peripheral blood. The receptors derive from a woman of 80 years or more with COVID-19, enrolled during active disease.

This rearrangement joins TRBV27 to TRBJ1-2; D might be TRBD1 (6 bases). The CDR3 extends over 15 amino acids. V was pared by 6 bases and J by 4 bases, with 18 bases between. CDR1 is MNHEY, CDR2 SMNVEV, per germline (reference sequence). DNA for the CDR3: TGTGCCAGCAGCTCGTTGTCCAGGGGATCCTATGGCTACACCTTC. Protein sequence: CASSSLSRGSYGYTF.

The chain recombines TRBV29-1 with TRBJ2-1; 7 bases are a match to TRBD1. This CDR3 is 14 amino acids long. Germline V gene lookup returns CDR1 SQVTM and CDR2 ANQGSEA. V lost 5 bases, J lost 0 bases, and 4 bases stayed unmatched. The CDR3 loop reads CSVRDSSSYNEQFF. CDR3 DNA sequence: TGCAGCGTTCGGGACAGCAGCTCCTACAATGAGCAGTTCTTC.

The rearrangement uses TRBV28 and TRBJ1-6, with 7 bases lining up with TRBD1. The CDR3 is made up of 15 amino acids. Germline CDR1 MDHEN, CDR2 SYDVKM. J lost 9 bases, V lost 5 bases, and 10 bases had no gene match. CDR3 bases: TGTGCCAGCAGTAAATCTCAGGGGGTAGGTTCACCCCTCCACTTT. Protein product: CASSKSQGVGSPLHF. Full variable domain (rest looked up from reference TRBV28 and TRBJ1-6): DVKVTQSSRYLVKRTGEKVFLECVQDMDHENMFWYRQDPGLGLRLIYFSYDVKMKEKGDIPEGYSVSREKKERFSLILESASTNQTSMYLCASSKSQGVGSPLHFGNGTRLTVT.

The chain uses TRBV27 and TRBJ2-7; 10 bases align to TRBD2. CDR1 is MNHEY and CDR2 is SMNVEV in the germline V gene (reference sequence). V shed 8 bases, J shed 0 bases, and the junction held 13 bases outside the gene matches. The CDR3 runs 17 residues. The CDR3 loop reads CASASGSGRWSSYEQYF. CDR3 nucleotides: TGTGCCAGCGCAAGCGGTAGCGGGAGGTGGAGCTCCTACGAGCAGTACTTC.

The rearrangement joins TRBV4-3 to TRBJ2-7; TRBD2 matches at 8 bases. After removal of 0 bases from V and 3 bases from J, the junction contained 4 bases not matched to a gene. The CDR3 totals 15 residues. Per the germline V gene, CDR1 is LGHNA and CDR2 is YSLEER. In DNA, the CDR3 is TGCGCCAGCAGCCAAGAGTCGGCGGGAGGCTACGAGCAGTACTTC. It is translated as CASSQESAGGYEQYF.

J is TRBJ1-1 and V is TRBV6-5; TRBD1 might be the D (5 bases). Trimming cost V 3 bases and J 3 bases, with 8 bases left between them. The length of the CDR3 is 13 residues. Germline V CDR1 and CDR2: MNHEY, SVGAGI. The CDR3 region is CASSYRGDTEAFF. As DNA, the CDR3 is TGTGCCAGCAGTTATCGGGGGGACACTGAAGCTTTCTTT.

The rearrangement links TRBV2 to TRBJ2-3; TRBD2 aligns across 7 bases. Germline CDR1 SNHLY, CDR2 FYNNEI. The CDR3 loop spans 15 amino acids. The trim removed 2 bases at V and 6 bases at J, leaving 8 bases unmatched. CDR3 sequence (DNA): TGTGCCAGCAGTGAAAATTGGGGGGGTGCCGATACGCAGTATTTT. Protein sequence: CASSENWGGADTQYF.

V usage is TRBV5-6 and J usage is TRBJ1-1, with D perhaps TRBD1 (6 bases). This CDR3 contains 14 residues. Trimming cost V 0 bases and J 8 bases, with 14 bases left between them. The V gene's germline CDR1 is SGHDT and CDR2 YYEEEE. The CDR3 reads CASSLVGPGTEAFF. Written as DNA, the CDR3 is TGTGCCAGCAGCTTGGTGGGGCCCGGGACAGAAGCTTTCTTT.

This clone was seen just once. This rearrangement joins TRBV7-9 to TRBJ2-7; D not resolved. From germline, CDR1 is SEHNR and CDR2 FQNEAQ (reference sequence). Between the trimmed V and J ends, which lost 5 bases and 2 bases, there was a span of 10 bases. The CDR3 contains 13 residues. The CDR3 protein is CASSPQRPYEQYF. For the CDR3, the DNA is TGTGCCAGCAGCCCCCAGAGGCCCTACGAGCAGTACTTC.

The rearrangement joins TRBV7-9 to TRBJ1-3, with D perhaps matching TRBD1 (5 bases). The germline V and J ends were trimmed by 5 bases and 3 bases, with 11 bases remaining between them. CDR1 is SEHNR and CDR2 is FQNEAQ in the germline V gene (reference sequence). There are 14 residues in the CDR3. The CDR3 coding sequence is TGTGCCAGCAGCGCCGGACAAATTGGAAACACCATATATTTT. Translation gives CASSAGQIGNTIYF.

The chain links TRBV12-1 to TRBJ1-2. TRBV12-1 is termed a pseudogene. This CDR3 contains 15 residues. The CDR3 protein is CASSLRSASNYGYTF. The CDR3 DNA reads as TGTGCCAGCAGCTTAAGAAGCGCGTCAAACTATGGCTACACCTTC.

This sequence joins TRBV5-1 and TRBJ2-2, with 7 positions matching TRBD2. V shed 2 bases, J shed 7 bases, and the junction held 11 bases outside the gene matches. Germline loops: CDR1 SGHRS, CDR2 YFSETQ. The CDR3 runs 16 residues. The CDR3 sequence: CASSFSREMVGGELFF. Written as DNA, the CDR3 is TGCGCCAGCAGCTTCTCGCGGGAGATGGTGGGCGGGGAGCTGTTTTTT.

V and J are TRBV12-3 or TRBV12-4 and TRBJ2-7; maybe TRBD2 (5 bases). V gave up 3 bases and J gave up 4 bases, with 7 bases separating them. This CDR3 has 12 amino acids. CDR3 loop: CASSLGRYEQYF. In nucleotides, the CDR3 is TGTGCCAGCAGTTTGGGGAGATACGAGCAGTACTTC.

J is TRBJ2-2 and V is TRBV3-1 (or the pseudogene TRBV3-2); 12 bases align to TRBD2. This CDR3 has 19 residues. The trim removed 4 bases at V and 0 bases at J, leaving 9 bases unmatched. The germline V gene encodes CDR1 LGHDT and CDR2 YNNKEL (reference sequence). The CDR3 DNA reads as TGTGCCAGCAGCCCTGGACTAGCGGGGACATTCGCGAACACCGGGGAGCTGTTTTTT. Its protein is CASSPGLAGTFANTGELFF.

This clone has only one observation. The J gene is TRBJ1-2, the V gene TRBV4-3, with a possible D match to TRBD1 (5 bases). This CDR3 is 13 amino acids long. V was trimmed by 0 bases and J by 6 bases, leaving 8 bases between them. Germline assignment: CDR1 LGHNA and CDR2 YSLEER. The CDR3 bases are TGCGCCAGCAGCCAAGATGGGGCGGATGGCTACACCTTC. The encoded protein is CASSQDGADGYTF.

The V call is TRBV19, the J call TRBJ1-2; D call uncertain. Germline assignment: CDR1 LNHDA and CDR2 SQIVND (reference sequence). V was shortened by 7 bases and J by 4 bases, with 7 bases between the two germline ends. This CDR3 has 11 amino acids. In DNA form, the CDR3 reads TGTGCCAGTATGAACAGCTATGGCTACACCTTC. This encodes CASMNSYGYTF.